This T cell receptor beta chain was identified during a study of cytomegalovirus exposure and HLA in healthy donors. The PCR used 60 Vbeta and 13 Jbeta primers. Sequenced by immunoSEQ multiplex PCR; TCRdb stores in-frame clones only, minus some. The sample comprises approximately 240,000 clones, roughly 90% of which are singletons, and about 1% rests with the top ten. Trimming removed 2 bases at V and 1 base at J, with 5 bases between. CDR3 length: 13 residues. The germline CDR1 and CDR2 sequences are SGHAT and FQDESV (reference sequence). This TCR came from a young woman in good health and CMV-seronegative. J is TRBJ1-1 and V is TRBV11-1, with D uncertain. The sample was PBMCs. The CDR3 bases are TGTGCCAGCAGCTTATCAGGGAACACTGAAGCTTTCTTT. Translation: CASSLSGNTEAFF.